One and the same sample provided the 24 T cell receptor beta chains below, sequenced in a study of control samples from healthy donors and cancer patients. Data came from immunoSEQ multiplex PCR; TCRdb stores just in-frame clones and leaves some out. The repertoire holds some 64,000 clones, with about 89% as singletons. Material: PBMCs. These receptors all stem from a woman in her fifties or sixties with head and neck cancer.

The J gene is TRBJ2-6, the V gene TRBV4-2; possible D gene TRBD1, 5 bases. CDR1 is LGHNA, CDR2 YNFKEQ, per germline. The CDR3 is made up of 17 amino acids. With 0 bases removed from V and 4 bases from J, the gap between germline ends came to 13 bases. Here the CDR3 reads CASSQDLVGAGANVLTF. The CDR3 DNA reads TGTGCCAGCAGCCAAGATCTTGTAGGGGCCGGGGCCAACGTCCTGACTTTC.

This chain joins TRBV7-3 and TRBJ1-6; D is uncertain. V was cut by 4 bases and J by 10 bases, with 14 bases left in between. Per germline, CDR1 SGHTA and CDR2 FQGTGA. The CDR3 totals 14 residues. In nucleotides, the CDR3 is TGTGCCAGCAGCTCAAGCGGGTCGGAATCACCCCTCCACTTT. The encoded protein is CASSSSGSESPLHF.

The chain joins TRBV5-1 to TRBJ2-7; 9 bases are a match to TRBD2. This CDR3 is built from 16 residues. V was clipped by 4 bases and J by 4 bases; unmatched bases: 12. CDR1 and CDR2 (germline): SGHRS, YFSETQ. The CDR3 DNA reads as TGCGCCAGCAGCCCGGGGCGGGCTAGCGGGACTTACGAGCAGTACTTC. Its protein product is CASSPGRASGTYEQYF.

The chain employs TRBV6-4 and TRBJ2-2; TRBD1 is a possible D gene (5 bases). This CDR3 is built from 13 residues. With 6 bases removed from V and 5 bases from J, the gap between germline ends came to 10 bases. Germline V gene lookup returns CDR1 MRHNA and CDR2 SNTAGT. The CDR3 loop is CASSPRATGELFF. CDR3 sequence (DNA): TGTGCCAGCAGCCCCAGGGCGACCGGGGAGCTGTTTTTT.

This rearrangement joins TRBV11-2 to TRBJ2-1, with 8 nucleotides matching TRBD1. The CDR3 runs to 17 residues. The V segment lost 0 bases and the J segment 4 bases; nucleotides outside the gene matches: 8. Germline V CDR1 and CDR2: SGHAT, FQNNGV. CDR3 in DNA: TGTGCCAGCAGCTTAGACCGCGACAGGGGACCTTACAATGAGCAGTTCTTC. Amino acid sequence: CASSLDRDRGPYNEQFF.

This chain connects TRBV4-1 to TRBJ2-3; 8 nucleotides line up with TRBD2. From germline, CDR1 is MGHRA and CDR2 YSYEKL. There are 18 residues in the CDR3. V was pared by 5 bases and J by 1 base, with 14 bases of the junction left unmatched. The CDR3 DNA sequence: TGCGCCAGCAGCTTAGGTCTAGCGGGTGCCTCGGGCACAGATACGCAGTATTTT. Encoded protein: CASSLGLAGASGTDTQYF.

A few counts support this clone. The chain uses TRBV29-1 and TRBJ2-1; 7 bases agree with TRBD1. V gave up 3 bases and J gave up 8 bases; unmatched junction bases: 7. The CDR3 covers 13 residues. The germline CDR1 and CDR2 sequences are SQVTM and ANQGSEA. DNA of the CDR3: TGCAGCGTTGAGAGGGGGCTGGTGGATGAGCAGTTCTTC. Translation: CSVERGLVDEQFF.

The V and J genes are TRBV2 and TRBJ1-4; 7 nucleotides agree with TRBD1. CDR1 is SNHLY, CDR2 FYNNEI, per germline. CDR3 length: 14 residues. With V trimmed by 4 bases and J by 4 bases, 3 bases remained unmatched. CDR3 residues: CASSGGQFNEKLFF. DNA of the CDR3: TGTGCCAGCAGTGGGGGACAGTTTAATGAAAAACTGTTTTTT.

The V gene is TRBV20-1, the J gene TRBJ1-4, with D hard to call. Germline CDR1 reads DFQATT; CDR2 reads SNEGSKA (reference sequence). Trimming took 7 bases from V and 8 from J, leaving 8 bases between them. CDR3 length equals 10 residues. CDR3 sequence reads: CSVQPEKLFF. CDR3 bases: TGCAGTGTCCAGCCAGAAAAACTGTTTTTT.

This rearrangement joins TRBV5-1 to TRBJ2-2; 12 nucleotides agree with TRBD2. CDR3 size: 15 residues. The germline V gene has CDR1 SGHRS and CDR2 YFSETQ. V dropped 3 bases and J dropped 6; count of bases not matched to a gene: 3. The CDR3 DNA is TGCGCCAGCAGCTCTAGCGGGGGGGCCGCCGGGGAGCTGTTTTTT. It is translated as CASSSSGGAAGELFF.

This clone occurred a few times. The chain joins TRBV5-5 to TRBJ2-4; no clear D. V lost 0 bases and J lost 0, with 1 base in between. The CDR3 totals 13 residues. Germline-derived CDR1 and CDR2 are SGHKS and YYEKEE (reference sequence). The CDR3 nucleotides are TGTGCCAGCAGCTTGGAAGCCAAAAACATTCAGTACTTC. This translates into CASSLEAKNIQYF. The whole variable domain, filled in from reference TRBV5-5 and TRBJ2-4, reads DAGVTQSPTHLIKTRGQQVTLRCSPISGHKSVSWYQQVLGQGPQFIFQYYEKEERGRGNFPDRFSARQFPNYSSELNVNALLLGDSALYLCASSLEAKNIQYFGAGTRLSVL.

V gene TRBV7-9 combines with J gene TRBJ2-3; 11 nucleotides match TRBD2. This CDR3 has 16 residues. CDR1 SEHNR and CDR2 FQNEAQ come from the germline V gene (reference sequence). Losses at the gene ends were 5 bases for V and 2 bases for J; bases not matched to a gene: 6. The CDR3 DNA reads as TGTGCCAGCAGCCCAGGGACTAGCGGCCTCACAGATACGCAGTATTTT. Translated, it gives CASSPGTSGLTDTQYF.

The chain combines TRBV2 with TRBJ2-7; TRBD2 agrees at 12 bases. CDR3 length: 17 residues. The trim removed 2 bases at V and 0 bases at J, leaving 5 bases unmatched. Germline CDR1 SNHLY, CDR2 FYNNEI. This chain's CDR3 is CASSEWTSGASSYEQYF. The CDR3 nucleotides are TGTGCCAGCAGTGAATGGACTAGCGGGGCCAGCTCCTACGAGCAGTACTTC. The full variable domain, with the rest looked up from reference TRBV2 and TRBJ2-7, is EPEVTQTPSHQVTQMGQEVILRCVPISNHLYFYWYRQILGQKVEFLVSFYNNEISEKSEIFDDQFSVERPDGSNFTLKIRSTKLEDSAMYFCASSEWTSGASSYEQYFGPGTRLTVT.

J is TRBJ1-1 and V is TRBV7-9, with 7 positions matching TRBD1. V was pared by 6 bases and J by 0 bases, with 1 base of the junction left unmatched. Germline lookup yields CDR1 SEHNR and CDR2 FQNEAQ (reference sequence). CDR3 length equals 13 residues. CDR3 nucleotides: TGTGCCAGCAGGGGACAGATGAACACTGAAGCTTTCTTT. Translating gives CASRGQMNTEAFF.

The chain has TRBV7-9 and TRBJ2-3, with D perhaps TRBD2 (6 bases). CDR1 and CDR2 (germline): SEHNR, FQNEAQ (reference sequence). The CDR3 runs 11 residues. Written as DNA, the CDR3 is TGTGTGGAGGGTGGTCCAGATACGCAGTATTTT. Translated: CVEGGPDTQYF. The full variable domain, with the rest looked up from reference TRBV7-9 and TRBJ2-3, is DTGVSQNPRHKITKRGQNVTFRCDPISEHNRLYWYRQTLGQGPEFLTYFQNEAQLEKSRLLSDRFSAERPKGSFSTLEIQRTEQGDSAMYLCVEGGPDTQYFGPGTRLTVL.

In the case of this clone: Other nucleotide sequences in the sample specify the same CDR3. This sequence joins TRBV7-2 and TRBJ1-5, with a tentative D call TRBD1 (5 bases). Germline lookup yields CDR1 SGHTA and CDR2 FQGNSA. The germline V and J ends were trimmed by 1 base and 1 base, with 11 bases remaining between them. There are 16 residues in the CDR3. The DNA of the CDR3 is TGTGCCAGCAGCTTAGGGGGCCGGGGGAGCAATCAGCCCCAGCATTTT. Protein sequence: CASSLGGRGSNQPQHF.

The V call is TRBV6-1, the J call TRBJ2-1, with no clear D. Between the trimmed V and J ends, which lost 0 bases and 5 bases, there was a span of 17 bases. Germline-derived CDR1 and CDR2 are MNHNS and SASEGT. This CDR3 has 17 residues. CDR3 region: CASSEALRVVLDNEQFF. In DNA form, the CDR3 reads TGTGCCAGCAGTGAAGCGCTTCGGGTGGTCCTTGACAATGAGCAGTTCTTC.

V gene TRBV19 combines with J gene TRBJ2-2; 7 nucleotides line up with TRBD2. Germline V CDR1 and CDR2: LNHDA, SQIVND (reference sequence). The CDR3 spans 14 residues. Trimming removed 8 bases from V and 3 bases from J; junction bases left unmatched: 6. CDR3 bases: TGTGCCAGTCGGAGGGGAGGGGACACCGGGGAGCTGTTTTTT. Its translation: CASRRGGDTGELFF.

The V gene is TRBV5-6, the J gene TRBJ2-1; D unclear. This CDR3 spans 15 amino acids. Germline V gene lookup returns CDR1 SGHDT and CDR2 YYEEEE. V lost 1 base, J lost 7 bases, and 15 bases lay in between. The CDR3 DNA follows: TGTGCCAGCAGCTTGAGACGGGCCTTTCTGAATGAGCAGTTCTTC. Translated: CASSLRRAFLNEQFF. The full variable domain, completed using reference TRBV5-6 and TRBJ2-1, is DAGVTQSPTHLIKTRGQQVTLRCSPKSGHDTVSWYQQALGQGPQFIFQYYEEEERQRGNFPDRFSGHQFPNYSSELNVNALLLGDSALYLCASSLRRAFLNEQFFGPGTRLTVL.

This clone was seen just once. The CDR3 protein is CASSQVRFLGEQYF. CDR3 in DNA: TGCGCCAGCAGCCAAGTAAGATTCCTGGGCGAGCAGTACTTC. The V call is TRBV4-3, the J call TRBJ2-7; D is ambiguous. V lost 1 base to trimming and J lost 6 bases, with 13 bases between them. Germline V CDR1 and CDR2: LGHNA, YSLEER. The CDR3 has 14 amino acids.

The rearrangement links TRBV6-2 or TRBV6-3 to TRBJ1-5; 7 bases agree with TRBD1. The V gene end was trimmed by 4 bases and the J gene end by 5 bases; junction bases not matched to a gene: 8. Germline CDR1 reads MNHEY; CDR2 reads SVGEGT. This CDR3 has 15 residues. The CDR3 DNA follows: TGTGCCAGCAGTTCGGGAGACAGGGCCGATCAGCCCCAGCATTTT. It codes for CASSSGDRADQPQHF.

The chain recombines TRBV2 with TRBJ2-7; tentatively, D is TRBD1 or TRBD2 (5 bases each). Trimming pared 4 bases from V and 0 bases from J, leaving 10 bases between. Looked up from germline, CDR1 is SNHLY and CDR2 is FYNNEI. This CDR3 region has 14 residues. CDR3 sequence reads: CASSGGLRSYEQYF. For the CDR3, the DNA is TGTGCCAGCAGTGGGGGGTTACGCTCCTACGAGCAGTACTTC.

The chain employs TRBV18 and TRBJ1-2, with D tentatively TRBD1 (5 bases). Germline lookup yields CDR1 KGHSH and CDR2 LQKENI. The CDR3 is 14 amino acids. V dropped 2 bases and J dropped 3 bases, with 10 bases sitting between them. Here the CDR3 reads CASSPGAFDYGYTF. The CDR3 DNA sequence: TGTGCCAGCTCACCAGGGGCATTCGACTATGGCTACACCTTC.

A remark on this clone: Other nucleotide sequences in the sample specify the same CDR3. The chain has TRBV29-1 and TRBJ2-6; D may correspond to TRBD1 or TRBD2 (5 bases each). CDR3 length equals 16 residues. V was trimmed by 2 bases and J by 2 bases, leaving 13 bases between them. The germline V gene encodes CDR1 SQVTM and CDR2 ANQGSEA. The CDR3 DNA is TGCAGCGTTGAATCACCGGGGACGACTGGGGCCAACGTCCTGACTTTC. This translates into CSVESPGTTGANVLTF.